Below are 17 T cell receptor beta chains sequenced from a single sample in a study of T-cell reconstitution after alpha-beta-depleted transplantation in children. During its preparation, the TCRbeta library received unique molecular identifiers. TCRdb processed the PCR reads anew with MiXCR; each CDR3 protein has one entry. The sample gives about 980,000 distinct CDR3 sequences, about 29% of which show up once; over 25% is in the top ten. The sequencing here drew on PBMCs, mostly from graft donor cells, taken 360 days after TCRalphabeta/CD19-depleted stem cell transplant. These receptors originate from a boy less than two years old who had a stem cell transplant for SCID, so the T cells may come from the graft donor.

The rearrangement uses TRBV5-1 and TRBJ2-2; tentatively, D is TRBD1 (6 bases). The germline V gene encodes CDR1 SGHRS and CDR2 YFSETQ. The V end was cut by 6 bases, the J end by 6 bases, with 18 bases between. The CDR3 has 15 residues. Here the CDR3 DNA reads TGCGCCAGCACCGGAGACAGGTTCTCCGCCGGGGAGCTGTTTTTT. It encodes CASTGDRFSAGELFF.

V usage is TRBV5-1 and J usage is TRBJ1-1; the match to TRBD1 covers 9 bases. The V and J ends lost 4 bases and 6 bases, in that order; junction bases with no gene match: 10. Germline assignment: CDR1 SGHRS and CDR2 YFSETQ. There are 15 residues in the CDR3. The CDR3 region is CASSRATGGIAEAFF. CDR3 bases: TGCGCCAGCAGCCGTGCCACAGGGGGCATCGCTGAAGCTTTCTTT.

This clonotype came up a few times. The chain uses TRBV27 and TRBJ2-1, with D perhaps TRBD2 (7 bases). Germline lookup yields CDR1 MNHEY and CDR2 SMNVEV (reference sequence). Trimming took off 5 bases at V and 8 bases at J, with 19 bases between the two ends. This CDR3 is 15 amino acids long. The CDR3 region has the DNA TGTGCCAGCAGTCGCTCCGAGGGGGGGTTCGATGAGCAGTTCTTC. Protein sequence: CASSRSEGGFDEQFF.

The rearrangement uses TRBV7-8 and TRBJ2-6, with D possibly matching TRBD1 (6 bases). The CDR3 runs 17 residues. Germline loops: CDR1 SGHVS, CDR2 FQNEAQ. The ends were cut back, 0 bases at V and 0 bases at J, with 9 bases in the middle. Written as DNA, the CDR3 is TGTGCCAGCAGCTTAGCCGGACAGCCCTCTGGGGCCAACGTCCTGACTTTC. Amino acid sequence: CASSLAGQPSGANVLTF.

The chain is built from TRBV11-2 and TRBJ2-2; TRBD1 matches at 9 bases. J was trimmed by 3 bases and V by 5 bases; bases with no gene match: 4. The CDR3 is made up of 15 amino acids. Germline lookup yields CDR1 SGHAT and CDR2 FQNNGV. The CDR3 DNA sequence: TGTGCCAGCAGCGTTACAGGGGGCTACACCGGGGAGCTGTTTTTT. Amino acid sequence: CASSVTGGYTGELFF.

V gene TRBV12-3 or TRBV12-4 combines with J gene TRBJ2-5; 7 bases map to TRBD2. V gave up 1 base and J gave up 1 base; unmatched junction bases: 6. The CDR3 runs 16 residues. CDR3 protein: CASSLEVGGIQETQYF. CDR3 DNA: TGTGCCAGCAGTTTAGAGGTCGGGGGGATCCAAGAGACCCAGTACTTC.

This rearrangement joins TRBV7-2 to TRBJ2-3; 11 nucleotides line up with TRBD2. From germline, CDR1 is SGHTA and CDR2 FQGNSA. The J segment lost 4 bases and the V segment lost 0 bases, leaving 0 bases of the junction unmatched. The CDR3 totals 15 residues. This chain's CDR3 is CASSLALAGADTQYF. The CDR3 DNA follows: TGTGCCAGCAGCTTAGCACTAGCGGGGGCAGATACGCAGTATTTT.

This clonotype was detected a few times. The chain employs TRBV12-5 and TRBJ2-3; D not resolved. The CDR3 has 16 residues. Trimming took off 0 bases at V and 3 bases at J, with 13 bases between the two ends. Germline CDR1 reads LGHNT; CDR2 reads FRNRAP. CDR3 in DNA: TGTGCTAGTGGTTTGGTCGCAACACATCCGACAGATACGCAGTATTTT. Its protein is CASGLVATHPTDTQYF. Full variable domain (outside the CDR3, taken from reference TRBV12-5 and TRBJ2-3): DARVTQTPRHKVTEMGQEVTMRCQPILGHNTVFWYRQTMMQGLELLAYFRNRAPLDDSGMPKDRFSAEMPDATLATLKIQPSEPRDSAVYFCASGLVATHPTDTQYFGPGTRLTVL.

This clonotype was counted at least ten times. The V and J genes are TRBV20-1 and TRBJ1-5; D is possibly TRBD1 (5 bases). In germline, CDR1 is DFQATT, CDR2 SNEGSKA (reference sequence). The CDR3 length is 11 residues. V lost 6 bases and J lost 9, with 12 bases in between. DNA for the CDR3: TGCAGTGCCACCCGGGGGGGGCCCCAGCATTTT. It codes for CSATRGGPQHF.

V usage is TRBV5-5 and J usage is TRBJ1-4, with TRBD1 as a possible D gene (6 bases). The CDR3 covers 14 residues. The V end was cut by 5 bases, the J end by 15 bases, with 23 bases between. Germline V lookup: CDR1 SGHKS, CDR2 YYEKEE (reference sequence). Here the CDR3 DNA reads TGTGCCAGCAGTCTAGGACAGAATGGCCCTTTGTTGTTTTTT. This translates into CASSLGQNGPLLFF.

The chain carries TRBV10-3 and TRBJ2-3; D is ambiguous. CDR1 ENHRY and CDR2 SYGVKD come from the germline V gene. V gave up 0 bases and J gave up 0 bases, with 10 bases separating them. There are 16 residues in the CDR3. CDR3 DNA sequence: TGTGCCATCAGTGAGTCGGCCCCCGCTAGCACAGATACGCAGTATTTT. This encodes CAISESAPASTDTQYF.

The chain combines TRBV9 with TRBJ2-2, with 7 bases matching TRBD2. Germline-derived CDR1 and CDR2 are SGDLS and YYNGEE. With V trimmed by 0 bases and J by 1 base, 3 bases remained unmatched. The CDR3 consists of 16 residues. As DNA, the CDR3 is TGTGCCAGCAGCGTAGGGGCGGGGGTGAACACCGGGGAGCTGTTTTTT. It translates to CASSVGAGVNTGELFF.

This clonotype has a handful of counts. This chain connects TRBV5-6 to TRBJ2-5; 9 nucleotides agree with TRBD2. With V trimmed by 2 bases and J by 2 bases, 13 bases remained unmatched. Per the germline V gene, CDR1 is SGHDT and CDR2 is YYEEEE. CDR3 length: 18 amino acids. The CDR3 protein is CASSFPLLSGGSQETQYF. CDR3 DNA sequence: TGTGCCAGCAGCTTCCCCCTCCTTAGCGGGGGTTCTCAAGAGACCCAGTACTTC.

The chain links TRBV20-1 to TRBJ2-3; D gene unclear. There are 15 residues in the CDR3. CDR1 DFQATT and CDR2 SNEGSKA come from the germline V gene (reference sequence). V was trimmed by 2 bases and J by 4 bases, leaving 16 bases between them. CDR3 in amino acids: CSARLFPVGADTQYF. CDR3 DNA sequence: TGCAGTGCTAGATTATTTCCGGTTGGGGCAGATACGCAGTATTTT.

The count of this clonotype is one. V is TRBV7-9 and J is TRBJ2-2; tentatively, D is TRBD1 or TRBD2 (6 bases each). The CDR3 totals 13 residues. Germline V gene sequence: CDR1 SEHNR, CDR2 FQNEAQ (reference sequence). With 5 bases removed from V and 7 bases from J, the gap between germline ends came to 11 bases. The CDR3 reads CASSRGQNGELFF. In DNA, the CDR3 is TGTGCCAGCAGCCGGGGGCAAAACGGGGAGCTGTTTTTT.

CDR3 amino acids: CASSQDRRTSGSYEQYF. CDR3 coding DNA: TGCGCCAGCAGCCAAGATCGAAGGACTAGCGGTTCCTACGAGCAGTACTTC. The chain couples TRBV4-1 to TRBJ2-7; 10 positions agree with TRBD2. The CDR3 is 17 amino acids. Trimming took 0 bases from V and 1 from J; bases not matched to a gene: 6. CDR1 is MGHRA, CDR2 YSYEKL, per germline.

The gene calls are TRBV7-6 and TRBJ2-1; D unclear. The germline V gene encodes CDR1 SGHVS and CDR2 FNYEAQ. The CDR3 covers 13 residues. V was trimmed by 1 base and J by 10 bases, leaving 11 bases between them. CDR3 region: CASSLGIVAEQFF. Here the CDR3 DNA reads TGTGCCAGCAGCTTAGGAATTGTGGCGGAGCAGTTCTTC.